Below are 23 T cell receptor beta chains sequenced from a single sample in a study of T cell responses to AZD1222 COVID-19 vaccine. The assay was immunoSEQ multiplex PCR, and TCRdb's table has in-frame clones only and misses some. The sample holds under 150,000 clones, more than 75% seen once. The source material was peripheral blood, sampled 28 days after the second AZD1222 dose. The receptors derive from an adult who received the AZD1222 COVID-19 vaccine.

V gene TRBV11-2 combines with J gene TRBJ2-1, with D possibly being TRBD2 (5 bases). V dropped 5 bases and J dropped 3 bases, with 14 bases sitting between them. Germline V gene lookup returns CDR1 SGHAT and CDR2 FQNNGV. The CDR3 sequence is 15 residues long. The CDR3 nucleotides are TGTGCCAGCAGCATGAGGACTGCCATCTACAATGAGCAGTTCTTC. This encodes CASSMRTAIYNEQFF.

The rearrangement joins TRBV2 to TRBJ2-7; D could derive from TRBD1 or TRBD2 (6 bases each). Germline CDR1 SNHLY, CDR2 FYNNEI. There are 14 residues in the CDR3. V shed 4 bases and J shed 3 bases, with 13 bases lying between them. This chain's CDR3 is CASSGLGGLYEQYF. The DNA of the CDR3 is TGTGCCAGCAGTGGCCTCGGGGGCCTCTACGAGCAGTACTTC.

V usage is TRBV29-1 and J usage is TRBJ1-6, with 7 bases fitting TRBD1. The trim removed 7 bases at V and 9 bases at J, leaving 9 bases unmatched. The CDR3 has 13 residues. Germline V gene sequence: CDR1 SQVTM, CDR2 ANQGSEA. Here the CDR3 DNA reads TGCAGCGCCCGGGACAGTGCTTTTTCACCCCTCCACTTT. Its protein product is CSARDSAFSPLHF.

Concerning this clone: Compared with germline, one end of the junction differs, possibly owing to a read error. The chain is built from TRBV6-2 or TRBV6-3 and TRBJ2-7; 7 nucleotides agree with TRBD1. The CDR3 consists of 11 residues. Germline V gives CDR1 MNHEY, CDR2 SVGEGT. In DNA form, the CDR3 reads TGTGCCAGCAGTACGGTAGGGGGCTTCGACTTC. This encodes CASSTVGGFDF.

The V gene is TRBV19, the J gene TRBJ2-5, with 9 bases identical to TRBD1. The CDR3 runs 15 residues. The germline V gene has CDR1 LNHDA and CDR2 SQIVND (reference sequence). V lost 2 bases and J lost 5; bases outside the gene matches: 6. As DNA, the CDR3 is TGTGCCAGTAGTATAATGGGACAGGGCGAGGAGACCCAGTACTTC. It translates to CASSIMGQGEETQYF.

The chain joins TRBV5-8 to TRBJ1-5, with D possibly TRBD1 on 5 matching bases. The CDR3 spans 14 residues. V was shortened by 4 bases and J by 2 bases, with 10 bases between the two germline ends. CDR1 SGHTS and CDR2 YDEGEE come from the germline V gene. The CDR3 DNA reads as TGTGCCAGCAGCGGCAGGGTGGGCAATCAGCCCCAGCATTTT. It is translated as CASSGRVGNQPQHF.

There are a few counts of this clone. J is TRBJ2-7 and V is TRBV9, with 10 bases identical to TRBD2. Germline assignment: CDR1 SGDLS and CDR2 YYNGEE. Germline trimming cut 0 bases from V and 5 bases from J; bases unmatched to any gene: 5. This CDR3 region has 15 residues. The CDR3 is CASSVGLAGVNEQYF. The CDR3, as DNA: TGTGCCAGCAGCGTAGGCCTAGCGGGAGTTAACGAGCAGTACTTC.

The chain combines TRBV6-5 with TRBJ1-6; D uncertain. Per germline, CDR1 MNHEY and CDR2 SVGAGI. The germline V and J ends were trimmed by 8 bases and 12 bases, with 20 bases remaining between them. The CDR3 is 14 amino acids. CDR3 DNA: TGTGCCAGCGAGCCCCAGCCGGGGTTTCAACCCCTCCACTTT. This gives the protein CASEPQPGFQPLHF.

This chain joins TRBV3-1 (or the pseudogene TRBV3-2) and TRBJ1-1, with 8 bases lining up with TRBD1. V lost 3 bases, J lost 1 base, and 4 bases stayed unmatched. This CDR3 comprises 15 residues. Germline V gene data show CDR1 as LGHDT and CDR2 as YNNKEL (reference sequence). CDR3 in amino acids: CASSQAGTGNTEAFF. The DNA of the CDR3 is TGTGCCAGCAGCCAGGCGGGGACAGGGAACACTGAAGCTTTCTTT.

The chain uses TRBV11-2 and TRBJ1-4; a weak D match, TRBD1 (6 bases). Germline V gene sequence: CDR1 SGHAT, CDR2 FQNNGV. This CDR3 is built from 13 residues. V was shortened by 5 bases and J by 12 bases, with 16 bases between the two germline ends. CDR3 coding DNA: TGTGCCAGCAGCGTCCAGGGGATGAAAGAACTGTTTTTT. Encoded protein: CASSVQGMKELFF.

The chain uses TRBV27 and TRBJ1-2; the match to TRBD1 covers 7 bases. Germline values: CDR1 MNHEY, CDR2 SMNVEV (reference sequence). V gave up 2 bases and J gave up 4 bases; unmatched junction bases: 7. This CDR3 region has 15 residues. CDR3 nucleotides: TGTGCCAGCAGTTTAGGAGGGACAGCTGCCTATGGCTACACCTTC. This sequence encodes CASSLGGTAAYGYTF.

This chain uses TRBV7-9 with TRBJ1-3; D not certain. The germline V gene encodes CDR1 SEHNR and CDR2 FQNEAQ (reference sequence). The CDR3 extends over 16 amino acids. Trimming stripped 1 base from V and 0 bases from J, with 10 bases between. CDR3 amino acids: CASSLGGSISGNTIYF. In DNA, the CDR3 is TGTGCCAGCAGCTTAGGCGGGTCGATCTCTGGAAACACCATATATTTT.

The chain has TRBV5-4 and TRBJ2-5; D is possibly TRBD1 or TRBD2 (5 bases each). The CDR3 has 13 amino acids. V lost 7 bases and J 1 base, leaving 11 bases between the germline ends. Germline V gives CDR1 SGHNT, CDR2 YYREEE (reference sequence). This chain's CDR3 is CASGRAGQETQYF. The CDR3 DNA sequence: TGTGCCAGCGGCAGGGCGGGCCAAGAGACCCAGTACTTC.

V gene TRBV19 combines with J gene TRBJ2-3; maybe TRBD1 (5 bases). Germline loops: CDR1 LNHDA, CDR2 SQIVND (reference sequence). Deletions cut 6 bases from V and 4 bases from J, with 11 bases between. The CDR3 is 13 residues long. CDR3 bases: TGTGCCAGTAGCGCCCAGGGTCCAGATACGCAGTATTTT. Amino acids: CASSAQGPDTQYF. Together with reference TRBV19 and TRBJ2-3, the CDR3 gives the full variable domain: DGGITQSPKYLFRKEGQNVTLSCEQNLNHDAMYWYRQDPGQGLRLIYYSQIVNDFQKGDIAEGYSVSREKKESFPLTVTSAQKNPTAFYLCASSAQGPDTQYFGPGTRLTVL.

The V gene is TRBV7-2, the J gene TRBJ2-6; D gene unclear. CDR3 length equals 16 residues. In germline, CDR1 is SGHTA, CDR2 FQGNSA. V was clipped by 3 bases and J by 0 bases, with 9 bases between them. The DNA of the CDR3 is TGTGCCAGCAGCTTTTTGAGGAGCTCTGGGGCCAACGTCCTGACTTTC. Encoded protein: CASSFLRSSGANVLTF.

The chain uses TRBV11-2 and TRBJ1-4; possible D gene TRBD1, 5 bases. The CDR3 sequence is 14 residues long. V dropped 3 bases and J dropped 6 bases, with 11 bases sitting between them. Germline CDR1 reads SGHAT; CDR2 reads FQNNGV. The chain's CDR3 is CASSFEGRDEKLFF. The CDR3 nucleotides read TGTGCCAGCAGCTTCGAGGGGAGGGATGAAAAACTGTTTTTT. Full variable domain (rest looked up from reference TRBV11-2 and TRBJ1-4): EAGVAQSPRYKIIEKRQSVAFWCNPISGHATLYWYQQILGQGPKLLIQFQNNGVVDDSQLPKDRFSAERLKGVDSTLKIQPAKLEDSAVYLCASSFEGRDEKLFFGSGTQLSVL.

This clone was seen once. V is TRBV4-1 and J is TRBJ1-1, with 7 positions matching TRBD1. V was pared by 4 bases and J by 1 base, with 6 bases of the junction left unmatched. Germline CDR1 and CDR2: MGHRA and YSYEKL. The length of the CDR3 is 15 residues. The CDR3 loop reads CASSPPTGRNTEAFF. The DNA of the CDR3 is TGCGCCAGCAGCCCACCGACAGGGAGGAACACTGAAGCTTTCTTT.

The CDR3 DNA sequence: TGCAGCGTGGAGAAGGGGGGCTTGGACTATGGCTACACCTTC. Amino acid sequence: CSVEKGGLDYGYTF. The genes are TRBV29-1 and TRBJ1-2; possible D gene TRBD1, 6 bases. Germline V lookup: CDR1 SQVTM, CDR2 ANQGSEA. Trimming removed 6 bases from V and 3 bases from J, with 17 bases in between. This CDR3 contains 14 residues.

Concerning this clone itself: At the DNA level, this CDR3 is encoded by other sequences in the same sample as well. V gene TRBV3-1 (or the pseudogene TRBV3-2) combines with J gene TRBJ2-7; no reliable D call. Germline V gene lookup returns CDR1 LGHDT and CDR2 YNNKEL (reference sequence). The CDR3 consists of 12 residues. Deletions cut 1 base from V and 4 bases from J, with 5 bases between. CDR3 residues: CASSQARYEQYF. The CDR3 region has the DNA TGTGCCAGCAGCCAAGCGAGATACGAGCAGTACTTC.

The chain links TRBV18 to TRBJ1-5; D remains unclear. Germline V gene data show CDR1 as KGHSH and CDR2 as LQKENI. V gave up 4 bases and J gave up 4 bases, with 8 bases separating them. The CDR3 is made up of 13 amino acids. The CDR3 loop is CASSLSGNQPQHF. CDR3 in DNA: TGTGCCAGCTCACTATCCGGGAATCAGCCCCAGCATTTT.

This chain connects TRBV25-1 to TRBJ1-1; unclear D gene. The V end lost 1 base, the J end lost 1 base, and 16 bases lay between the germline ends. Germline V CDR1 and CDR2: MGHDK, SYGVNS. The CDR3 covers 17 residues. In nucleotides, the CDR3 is TGTGCCAGCAGTGAATGGGCGAGGGCCGGTACGAACACTGAAGCTTTCTTT. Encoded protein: CASSEWARAGTNTEAFF.

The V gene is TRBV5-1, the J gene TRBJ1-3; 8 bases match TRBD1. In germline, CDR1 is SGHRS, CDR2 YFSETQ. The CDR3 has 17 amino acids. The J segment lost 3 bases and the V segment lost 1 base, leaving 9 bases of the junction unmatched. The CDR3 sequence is CASSLSGGPGVGNTIYF. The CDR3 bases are TGCGCCAGCAGCTTGTCAGGGGGCCCGGGTGTTGGAAACACCATATATTTT.

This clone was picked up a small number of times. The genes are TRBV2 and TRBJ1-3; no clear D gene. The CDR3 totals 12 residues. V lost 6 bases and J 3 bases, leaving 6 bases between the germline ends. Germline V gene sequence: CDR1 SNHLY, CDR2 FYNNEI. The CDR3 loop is CASRTGGNTIYF. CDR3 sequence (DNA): TGTGCCAGCAGGACTGGTGGAAACACCATATATTTT.